The 20 T cell receptor beta chains reported below all come from one sample, sequenced in a study of cytomegalovirus exposure and HLA in healthy donors. The PCR used 60 Vbeta and 13 Jbeta primers. TCRdb keeps only in-frame clones here, not all; method: immunoSEQ multiplex PCR. Of 150,000 or so clones in the sample, 80% to 85% were seen once. The sample consisted of PBMCs. The origin of the receptors is a man between 50 and 59 years old in good health and CMV-seropositive.

This clone was seen a few times. This chain uses TRBV7-5 with TRBJ1-6; the D call in the table, TRBD1, was not verified against the DNA. TRBV7-5 constitutes a pseudogene. The CDR3 contains 15 residues. CDR3 DNA: TGTGTCAGAAGCTGGTCCGACAGTGTCGGTTCACCCCTCCACTTT. Encoded protein: CVRSWSDSVGSPLHF.

This chain uses TRBV9 with TRBJ1-6; D gene uncertain. Germline V CDR1 and CDR2: SGDLS, YYNGEE. Deletions cut 4 bases from V and 10 bases from J, with 21 bases between. The CDR3 extends over 16 amino acids. CDR3 bases: TGTGCCAGCAGCCTCAATGCTGAGGGAGTGCGATCACCCCTCCACTTT. This encodes CASSLNAEGVRSPLHF.

Concerning this clone: Additional DNA sequences in this sample encode the identical CDR3. The rearrangement uses TRBV11-2 and TRBJ2-7, with 11 positions matching TRBD2. Per germline, CDR1 SGHAT and CDR2 FQNNGV. V was clipped by 0 bases and J by 3 bases; unmatched bases: 4. This CDR3 spans 16 amino acids. CDR3 nucleotides: TGTGCCAGCAGCTTAGATGTTAGCGGGAGGGGCTACGAGCAGTACTTC. This gives the protein CASSLDVSGRGYEQYF.

The CDR3 DNA reads TGCGCCAGCAGCTTGGACCTAGCGGTCTACAATGAGCAGTTCTTC. It translates to CASSLDLAVYNEQFF. The gene calls are TRBV5-1 and TRBJ2-1, with TRBD2 matching 7 bases. The V and J ends lost 0 bases and 3 bases, in that order; junction bases with no gene match: 3. Per the germline V gene, CDR1 is SGHRS and CDR2 is YFSETQ. CDR3 size: 15 residues.

The CDR3 DNA follows: TGCGCCAGCAGCTTGGTAGGGCTAGCGGGGGCCTTCTCCTACGAGCAGTACTTC. It yields the protein CASSLVGLAGAFSYEQYF. The J gene is TRBJ2-7, the V gene TRBV5-1; TRBD2 matches at 10 bases. This CDR3 region has 18 residues. CDR1 and CDR2 (germline): SGHRS, YFSETQ. V shed 0 bases, J shed 0 bases, and the junction held 9 bases outside the gene matches.

The chain couples TRBV2 to TRBJ2-1; 7 positions agree with TRBD2. The ends lost 0 bases at V and 4 bases at J; junction bases unmatched: 9. This CDR3 contains 17 residues. CDR1 and CDR2 (germline): SNHLY, FYNNEI. CDR3 in amino acids: CASSEARLAEIYNEQFF. CDR3 nucleotides: TGTGCCAGCAGTGAAGCGCGTCTAGCGGAAATATACAATGAGCAGTTCTTC.

The chain carries TRBV6-5 and TRBJ2-5, with 9 positions matching TRBD2. Germline V CDR1 and CDR2: MNHEY, SVGAGI. The CDR3 covers 14 residues. The ends lost 6 bases at V and 1 base at J; junction bases unmatched: 3. DNA for the CDR3: TGTGCCAGCAGACCGACTAGCGGCCAAGAGACCCAGTACTTC. Translation: CASRPTSGQETQYF.

The CDR3 DNA reads as TGTGCCAGCAACGTTGGTAGGGGGTTGTACGAGCAGTACTTC. This gives the protein CASNVGRGLYEQYF. The rearrangement links TRBV28 to TRBJ2-7, with D possibly TRBD1 on 6 matching bases. Germline CDR1 MDHEN, CDR2 SYDVKM. The CDR3 runs 14 residues. V dropped 7 bases and J dropped 4 bases, with 17 bases sitting between them.

The chain recombines TRBV28 with TRBJ2-7, with 7 nucleotides matching TRBD1. Germline V CDR1 and CDR2: MDHEN, SYDVKM. The CDR3 has 14 residues. V shed 7 bases, J shed 0 bases, and the junction held 6 bases outside the gene matches. CDR3 sequence reads: CASIGQAASYEQYF. In DNA form, the CDR3 reads TGTGCCAGCATCGGACAGGCAGCCTCCTACGAGCAGTACTTC.

The rearrangement joins TRBV19 to TRBJ1-1, with 7 bases that match TRBD1. Germline V gene sequence: CDR1 LNHDA, CDR2 SQIVND (reference sequence). After removal of 5 bases from V and 5 bases from J, the junction contained 8 bases not matched to a gene. The CDR3 spans 14 residues. CDR3 in amino acids: CASSGLRGQTEAFF. As DNA, the CDR3 is TGTGCCAGTAGTGGTTTAAGGGGGCAGACTGAAGCTTTCTTT.

The chain links TRBV30 to TRBJ2-3; 8 positions match TRBD2. The CDR3 loop spans 16 amino acids. J was trimmed by 1 base and V by 3 bases; bases with no gene match: 9. Germline CDR1 is GTSNPN and CDR2 is SVGIG (reference sequence). CDR3 loop: CAWSKRGGVGTDTQYF. The CDR3 DNA sequence: TGTGCCTGGAGCAAACGGGGGGGCGTCGGCACAGATACGCAGTATTTT.

The chain carries TRBV5-6 and TRBJ1-5; D might be TRBD1 (6 bases). This CDR3 has 12 residues. CDR1 is SGHDT, CDR2 YYEEEE, per germline. With 0 bases removed from V and 11 bases from J, the gap between germline ends came to 9 bases. CDR3 DNA: TGTGCCAGCAGCTTGGGTAGGGGGACCCAGCATTTT. Encoded protein: CASSLGRGTQHF.

This clone was seen a single time. The chain couples TRBV2 to TRBJ1-2; no definite D call. V was cut by 9 bases and J by 6 bases, with 11 bases left in between. CDR3 size: 11 residues. Germline assignment: CDR1 SNHLY and CDR2 FYNNEI. CDR3 sequence reads: CARRGVDGYTF. The CDR3, as DNA: TGTGCCAGACGCGGGGTAGATGGCTACACCTTC.

DNA for the CDR3: TGCGCCAGCAGCCAAGACTACGAGCGGCATGAGCAGTTCTTC. The encoded protein is CASSQDYERHEQFF. The chain carries TRBV4-3 and TRBJ2-1, with D perhaps matching TRBD2 (5 bases). V was cut by 0 bases and J by 8 bases, with 11 bases left in between. CDR3 length equals 14 residues. The germline gives CDR1 LGHNA, CDR2 YSLEER.

The chain employs TRBV28 and TRBJ2-7, with 9 positions matching TRBD1. The junction had 8 bases not matched to a gene; V was cut back by 5 bases and J by 3 bases. Germline CDR1 reads MDHEN; CDR2 reads SYDVKM. The CDR3 is 15 residues long. CDR3: CASSPPGTGFYEQYF. CDR3 DNA: TGTGCCAGCAGTCCCCCCGGGACAGGGTTCTACGAGCAGTACTTC.

V is TRBV6-5 and J is TRBJ2-5; 9 bases agree with TRBD1. CDR1 MNHEY and CDR2 SVGAGI come from the germline V gene. The CDR3 totals 15 residues. V shed 7 bases and J 5 bases; nucleotides not matched to a gene: 11. CDR3 loop: CASKPRDRARETQYF. CDR3 sequence (DNA): TGTGCCAGCAAACCCCGGGACAGGGCTCGTGAGACCCAGTACTTC.

The rearrangement links TRBV4-1 to TRBJ2-4; TRBD2 is a possible D gene (5 bases). Germline assignment: CDR1 MGHRA and CDR2 YSYEKL. The CDR3 is made up of 15 amino acids. Trimming removed 2 bases from V and 0 bases from J, with 8 bases in between. CDR3: CASSQIGLAKNIQYF. DNA for the CDR3: TGCGCCAGCAGCCAAATCGGACTAGCCAAAAACATTCAGTACTTC.

V gene TRBV10-3 combines with J gene TRBJ2-7, with 9 nucleotides matching TRBD2. The germline gives CDR1 ENHRY, CDR2 SYGVKD. This CDR3 is 12 amino acids long. V shed 8 bases, J shed 6 bases, and the junction held 5 bases outside the gene matches. The CDR3: CAISAAGGEQYF. CDR3 DNA: TGTGCCATCTCCGCAGCGGGAGGCGAGCAGTACTTC.

The chain combines TRBV5-5 with TRBJ1-1; tentatively, D is TRBD1 (5 bases). The CDR3 has 15 residues. Per germline, CDR1 SGHKS and CDR2 YYEKEE (reference sequence). V was trimmed by 3 bases and J by 2 bases, leaving 14 bases between them. The CDR3 region has the DNA TGTGCCAGCAGCTGGGGGGGAGGGGTTAACACTGAAGCTTTCTTT. Translated, it gives CASSWGGGVNTEAFF.

This chain joins TRBV6-5 and TRBJ2-5, with D possibly TRBD2 on 7 matching bases. The J call is in doubt because the DNA end fits TRBJ2-7 better. CDR1 is MNHEY and CDR2 is SVGAGI in the germline V gene. This CDR3 comprises 11 residues. CDR3: CASSRGGEQYF. For the CDR3, the DNA is TGTGCCAGCAGTAGGGGGGGCGAGCAGTACTTC.